These T cell receptor beta chains were read from a single sample in a study of T cells in localized non-small cell lung cancer. The data were produced by immunoSEQ multiplex PCR, yet TCRdb's version contains in-frame clones alone and is incomplete. The table lists some 130,000 clones, roughly 90% of them singletons. Sequenced here: peripheral blood, sampled before any cancer treatment. The receptors were gathered from a female donor of 60 years or more with stage I lung adenocarcinoma. The CDR3 runs from the conserved cysteine through the conserved F or W. A D gene is named only where the DNA matches it firmly. Rows may omit the clone size; those that give it use once, few, many or a size class.

CDR3nt,CDR3aa,d_gene,abundance,len,v_gene,j_gene
TGTGCCAGCAGCCCCGGACTAGTCCGCAATGAGCAGTTCTTC,CASSPGLVRNEQFF,TRBD2,few,14,TRBV5-4,TRBJ2-1
TGTGCCAGCAGTGAGGGGACTAGCGGGATGGCTGATACGCAGTATTTT,CASSEGTSGMADTQYF,TRBD2,NA,16,TRBV6-4,TRBJ2-3
TGTGCCAGCAGCTTGCAGGAGACTGAGCAGTTCTTC,CASSLQETEQFF,NA,NA,12,TRBV7-2,TRBJ2-1
TGTGCCAGCAGTGAAGAATCAGGACACTATGTCGACACTGAAGCTTTCTTT,CASSEESGHYVDTEAFF,NA,NA,17,TRBV7-9,TRBJ1-1
TGTGCCAGCAGTTACTCGAGCGGGAGATGGAAAAACATTCAGTACTTC,CASSYSSGRWKNIQYF,TRBD2,NA,16,TRBV6-5,TRBJ2-4
TGTGCCAGCCCGACACCTATACCTAACTATGGCTACACCTTC,CASPTPIPNYGYTF,NA,NA,14,TRBV28,TRBJ1-2
TGCGCCAGCAGCTTGGAAGGGCCTTACAATGAGCAGTTCTTC,CASSLEGPYNEQFF,NA,NA,14,TRBV5-1,TRBJ2-1
TGCGCCAGCACCCGTGGGGTTAGAGAGACCCAGTACTTC,CASTRGVRETQYF,NA,NA,13,TRBV5-1,TRBJ2-5
TGCGCCAGCAGCCCGGCGGGAGGCGAAAAACTGTTTTTT,CASSPAGGEKLFF,NA,NA,13,TRBV5-1,TRBJ1-4
TGTGCCAGCAGCTTTTTCGAGTCGGACGAGCAGTACTTC,CASSFFESDEQYF,NA,NA,13,TRBV5-4,TRBJ2-7
TGTGCCACCAGCAGAGTGGATGGAAACACTGAAGCTTTCTTT,CATSRVDGNTEAFF,NA,NA,14,TRBV15,TRBJ1-1
TGTGCCAGCGGATACAGTTCTAGCTCCTACGAGCAGTACTTC,CASGYSSSSYEQYF,NA,NA,14,TRBV7-6,TRBJ2-7
TGTGCCTGGAGTCAGGGGGGCAATCAGCCCCAGCATTTT,CAWSQGGNQPQHF,TRBD1,few,13,TRBV30,TRBJ1-5
TGTGCCAGTAGTATAACCGAATCCTACGAGCAGTACTTC,CASSITESYEQYF,NA,NA,13,TRBV19,TRBJ2-7
TGCGCCAGCAGCTATCACAGGGATACCGGGGAGCTGTTTTTT,CASSYHRDTGELFF,NA,NA,14,TRBV5-1,TRBJ2-2
TGTGCCGACGGAGGGGCCAAAAACATTCAGTACTTC,CADGGAKNIQYF,NA,NA,12,TRBV2,TRBJ2-4
TGTGCCAGTAGTATTGAGCCGGGACTACAGCCCCAGCATTTT,CASSIEPGLQPQHF,NA,NA,14,TRBV19,TRBJ1-5
TGTGCCAGCAGCCGGCAGGACAGGTCACTGACCTTC,CASSRQDRSLTF,TRBD1,NA,12,TRBV16,TRBJ1-2